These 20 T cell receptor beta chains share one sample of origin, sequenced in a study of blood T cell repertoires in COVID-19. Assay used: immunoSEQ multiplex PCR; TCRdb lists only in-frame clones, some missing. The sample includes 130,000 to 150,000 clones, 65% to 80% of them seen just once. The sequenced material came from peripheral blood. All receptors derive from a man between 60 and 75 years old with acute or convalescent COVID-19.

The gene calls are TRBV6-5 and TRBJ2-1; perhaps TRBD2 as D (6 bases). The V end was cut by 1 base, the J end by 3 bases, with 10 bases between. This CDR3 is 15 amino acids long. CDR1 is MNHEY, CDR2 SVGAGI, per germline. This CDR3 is CASSYLASDYNEQFF. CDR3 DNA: TGTGCCAGCAGTTACTTGGCTAGCGACTACAATGAGCAGTTCTTC.

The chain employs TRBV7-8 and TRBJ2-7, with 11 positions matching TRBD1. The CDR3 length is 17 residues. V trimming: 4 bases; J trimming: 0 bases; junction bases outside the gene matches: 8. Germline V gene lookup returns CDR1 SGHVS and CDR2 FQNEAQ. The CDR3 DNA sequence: TGTGCCAGCAGCTCTAGGACAGGGGGCCCCTCCTCCTACGAGCAGTACTTC. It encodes CASSSRTGGPSSYEQYF.

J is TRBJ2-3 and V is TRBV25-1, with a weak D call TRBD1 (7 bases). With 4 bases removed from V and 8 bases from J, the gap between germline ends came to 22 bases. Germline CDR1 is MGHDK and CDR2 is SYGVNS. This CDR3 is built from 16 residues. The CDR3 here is CASSGTRGRGVGTQYF. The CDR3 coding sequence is TGTGCCAGCAGTGGTACGAGGGGCAGGGGGGTCGGTACGCAGTATTTT.

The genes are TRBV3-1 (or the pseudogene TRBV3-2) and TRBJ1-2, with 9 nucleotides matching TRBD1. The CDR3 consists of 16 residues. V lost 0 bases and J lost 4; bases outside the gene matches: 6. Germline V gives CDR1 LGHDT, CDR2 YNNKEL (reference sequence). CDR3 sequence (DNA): TGTGCCAGCAGCCAAGAATTAACAGGGGGCCTCTATGGCTACACCTTC. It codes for CASSQELTGGLYGYTF.

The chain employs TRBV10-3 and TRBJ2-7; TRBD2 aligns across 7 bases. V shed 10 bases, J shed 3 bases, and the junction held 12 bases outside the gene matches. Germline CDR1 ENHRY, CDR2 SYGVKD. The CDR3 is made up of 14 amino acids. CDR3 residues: CATRGGSVDYEQYF. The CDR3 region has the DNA TGTGCCACAAGGGGCGGGAGTGTTGACTACGAGCAGTACTTC.

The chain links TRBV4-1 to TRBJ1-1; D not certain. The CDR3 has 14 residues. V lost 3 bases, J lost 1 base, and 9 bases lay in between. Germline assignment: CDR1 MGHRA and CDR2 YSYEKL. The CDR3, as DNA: TGCGCCAGCAGCCAGACTATGGGGAACACTGAAGCTTTCTTT. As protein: CASSQTMGNTEAFF.

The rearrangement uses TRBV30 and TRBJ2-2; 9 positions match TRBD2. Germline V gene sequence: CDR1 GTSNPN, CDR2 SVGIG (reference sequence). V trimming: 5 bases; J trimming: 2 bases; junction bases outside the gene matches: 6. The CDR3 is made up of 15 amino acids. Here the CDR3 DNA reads TGTGCCTGGGGTGGAGCGGGGGGCAACACCGGGGAGCTGTTTTTT. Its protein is CAWGGAGGNTGELFF.

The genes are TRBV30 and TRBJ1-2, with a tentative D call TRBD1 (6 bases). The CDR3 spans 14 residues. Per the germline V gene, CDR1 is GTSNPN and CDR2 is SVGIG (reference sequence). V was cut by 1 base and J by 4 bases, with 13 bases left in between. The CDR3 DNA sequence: TGTGCCTGGAGTGGCTTTGGGGGCAGCTATGGCTACACCTTC. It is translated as CAWSGFGGSYGYTF.

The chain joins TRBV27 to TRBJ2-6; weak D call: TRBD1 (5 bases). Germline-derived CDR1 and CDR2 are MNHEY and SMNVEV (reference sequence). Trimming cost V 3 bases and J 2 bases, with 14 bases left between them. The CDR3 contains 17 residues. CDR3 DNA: TGTGCCAGCAGTTTTCAGGGCACTATTACTGGGGCCAACGTCCTGACTTTC. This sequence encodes CASSFQGTITGANVLTF.

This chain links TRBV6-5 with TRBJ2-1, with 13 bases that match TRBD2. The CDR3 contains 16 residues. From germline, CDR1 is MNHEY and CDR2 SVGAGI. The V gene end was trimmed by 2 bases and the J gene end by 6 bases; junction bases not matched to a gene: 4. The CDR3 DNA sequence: TGTGCCAGCAGTTACCCCACTAGCGGGAGGGCCAATGAGCAGTTCTTC. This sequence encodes CASSYPTSGRANEQFF.

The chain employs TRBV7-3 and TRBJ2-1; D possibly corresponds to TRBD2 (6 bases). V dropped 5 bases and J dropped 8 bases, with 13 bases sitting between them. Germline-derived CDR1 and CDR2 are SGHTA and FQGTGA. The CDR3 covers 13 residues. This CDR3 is CASSPARRDEQFF. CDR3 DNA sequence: TGTGCCAGCAGCCCTGCGAGGAGGGATGAGCAGTTCTTC.

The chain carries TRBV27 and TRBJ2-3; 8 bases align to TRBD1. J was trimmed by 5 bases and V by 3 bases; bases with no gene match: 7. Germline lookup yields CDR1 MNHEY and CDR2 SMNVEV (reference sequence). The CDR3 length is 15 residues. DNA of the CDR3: TGTGCCAGCAGTTTCCGGGACAGGTCCCAAGATACGCAGTATTTT. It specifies CASSFRDRSQDTQYF.

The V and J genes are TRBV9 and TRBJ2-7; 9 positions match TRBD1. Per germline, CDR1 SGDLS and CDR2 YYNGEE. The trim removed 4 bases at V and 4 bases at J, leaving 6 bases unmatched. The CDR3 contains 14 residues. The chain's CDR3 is CASSLGQGVYEQYF. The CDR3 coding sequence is TGTGCCAGCAGCTTGGGACAGGGTGTATACGAGCAGTACTTC.

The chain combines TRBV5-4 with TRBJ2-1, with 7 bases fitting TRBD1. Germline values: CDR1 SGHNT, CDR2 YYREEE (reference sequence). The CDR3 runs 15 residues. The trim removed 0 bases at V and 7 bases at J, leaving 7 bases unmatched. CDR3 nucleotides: TGTGCCAGCAGCTTGGATTCAGGGGGTAGGAATGAGCAGTTCTTC. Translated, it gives CASSLDSGGRNEQFF.

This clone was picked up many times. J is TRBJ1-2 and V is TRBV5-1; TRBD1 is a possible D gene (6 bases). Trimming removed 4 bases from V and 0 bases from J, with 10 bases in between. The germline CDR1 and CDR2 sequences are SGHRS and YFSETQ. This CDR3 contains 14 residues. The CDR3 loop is CASSPDSSNYGYTF. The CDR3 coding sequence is TGCGCCAGCAGCCCGGACAGTTCTAACTATGGCTACACCTTC.

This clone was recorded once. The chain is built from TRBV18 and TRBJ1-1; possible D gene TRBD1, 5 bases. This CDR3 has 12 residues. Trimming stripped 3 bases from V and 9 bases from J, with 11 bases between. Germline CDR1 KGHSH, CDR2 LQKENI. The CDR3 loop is CASSPDNDKAFF. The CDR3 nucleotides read TGTGCCAGCTCACCGGACAATGATAAAGCTTTCTTT. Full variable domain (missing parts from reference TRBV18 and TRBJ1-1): NAGVMQNPRHLVRRRGQEARLRCSPMKGHSHVYWYRQLPEEGLKFMVYLQKENIIDESGMPKERFSAEFPKEGPSILRIQQVVRGDSAAYFCASSPDNDKAFFGQGTRLTVV.

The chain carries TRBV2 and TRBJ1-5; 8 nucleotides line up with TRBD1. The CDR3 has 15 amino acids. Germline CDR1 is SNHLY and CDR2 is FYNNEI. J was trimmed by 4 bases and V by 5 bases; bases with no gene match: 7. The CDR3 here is CASSPSGQGNQPQHF. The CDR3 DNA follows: TGTGCCAGCAGTCCTTCTGGACAGGGTAATCAGCCCCAGCATTTT.

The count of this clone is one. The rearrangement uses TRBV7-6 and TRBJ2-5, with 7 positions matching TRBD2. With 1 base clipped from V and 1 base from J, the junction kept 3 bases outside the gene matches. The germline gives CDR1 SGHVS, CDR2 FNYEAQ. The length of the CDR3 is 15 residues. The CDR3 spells CASSLGGSGQETQYF. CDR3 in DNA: TGTGCCAGCAGCTTAGGCGGGAGTGGCCAAGAGACCCAGTACTTC.

The CDR3 bases are TGTGCCAGCAGTGTGGGCACCAGTAATGAAAAACTGTTTTTT. It is translated as CASSVGTSNEKLFF. The chain combines TRBV25-1 with TRBJ1-4; D gene uncertain. Trimming stripped 4 bases from V and 4 bases from J, with 10 bases between. Germline CDR1 MGHDK, CDR2 SYGVNS. The CDR3 covers 14 residues.

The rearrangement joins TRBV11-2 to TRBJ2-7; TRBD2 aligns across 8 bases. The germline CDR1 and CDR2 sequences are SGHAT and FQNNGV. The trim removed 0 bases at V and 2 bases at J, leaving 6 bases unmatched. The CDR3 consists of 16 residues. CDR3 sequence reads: CASSLETGTRPYEQYF. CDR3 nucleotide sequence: TGTGCCAGCAGCTTAGAGACCGGGACTAGGCCCTACGAGCAGTACTTC.